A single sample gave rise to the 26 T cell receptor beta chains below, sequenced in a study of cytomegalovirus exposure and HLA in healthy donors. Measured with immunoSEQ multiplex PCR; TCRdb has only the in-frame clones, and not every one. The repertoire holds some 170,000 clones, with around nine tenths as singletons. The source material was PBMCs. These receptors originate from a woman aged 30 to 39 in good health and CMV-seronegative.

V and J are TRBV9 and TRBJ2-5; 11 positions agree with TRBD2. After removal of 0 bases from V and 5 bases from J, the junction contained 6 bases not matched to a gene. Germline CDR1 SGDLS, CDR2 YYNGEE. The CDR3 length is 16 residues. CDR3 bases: TGTGCCAGCAGCGTAGGGCTAGCGGGGGGTAGGGAGACCCAGTACTTC. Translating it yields CASSVGLAGGRETQYF.

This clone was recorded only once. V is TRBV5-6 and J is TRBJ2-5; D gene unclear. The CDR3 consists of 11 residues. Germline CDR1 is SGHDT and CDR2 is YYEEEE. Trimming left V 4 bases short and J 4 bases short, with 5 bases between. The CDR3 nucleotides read TGTGCCAGCAGCGTCGTAGAGACCCAGTACTTC. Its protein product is CASSVVETQYF.

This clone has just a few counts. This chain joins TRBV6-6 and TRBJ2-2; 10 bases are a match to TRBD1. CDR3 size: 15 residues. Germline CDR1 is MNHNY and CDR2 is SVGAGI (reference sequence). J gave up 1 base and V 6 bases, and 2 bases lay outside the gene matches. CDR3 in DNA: TGTGCCAGCAGGACAGGGGGCGGGAACACCGGGGAGCTGTTTTTT. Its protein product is CASRTGGGNTGELFF.

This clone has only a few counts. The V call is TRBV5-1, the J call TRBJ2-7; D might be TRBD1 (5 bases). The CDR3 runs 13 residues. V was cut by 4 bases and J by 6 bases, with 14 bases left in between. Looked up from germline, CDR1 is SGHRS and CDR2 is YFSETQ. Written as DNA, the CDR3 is TGCGCCAGCAGCCCCGAGGCTAGGGGCGAGCAGTACTTC. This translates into CASSPEARGEQYF.

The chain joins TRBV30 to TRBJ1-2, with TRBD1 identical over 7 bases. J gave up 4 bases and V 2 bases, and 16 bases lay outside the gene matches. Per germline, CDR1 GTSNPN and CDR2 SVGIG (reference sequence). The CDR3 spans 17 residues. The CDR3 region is CAWSKFTGTVVSYGYTF. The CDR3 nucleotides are TGTGCCTGGAGTAAATTCACCGGGACAGTCGTAAGCTATGGCTACACCTTC.

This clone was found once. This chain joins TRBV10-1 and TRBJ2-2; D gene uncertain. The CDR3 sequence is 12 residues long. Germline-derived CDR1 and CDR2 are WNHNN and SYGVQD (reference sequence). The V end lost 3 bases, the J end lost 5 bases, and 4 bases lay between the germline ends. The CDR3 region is CASSDRTGELFF. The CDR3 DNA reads TGCGCCAGCAGTGACAGAACCGGGGAGCTGTTTTTT.

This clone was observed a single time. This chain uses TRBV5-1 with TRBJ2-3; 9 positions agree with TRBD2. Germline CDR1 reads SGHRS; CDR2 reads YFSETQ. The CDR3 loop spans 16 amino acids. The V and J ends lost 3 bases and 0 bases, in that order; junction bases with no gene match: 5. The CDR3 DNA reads TGCGCCAGCAGCTGGATACTAGCGGGTAGCACAGATACGCAGTATTTT. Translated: CASSWILAGSTDTQYF. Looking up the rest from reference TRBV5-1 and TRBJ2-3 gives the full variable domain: KAGVTQTPRYLIKTRGQQVTLSCSPISGHRSVSWYQQTPGQGLQFLFEYFSETQRNKGNFPGRFSGRQFSNSRSEMNVSTLELGDSALYLCASSWILAGSTDTQYFGPGTRLTVL.

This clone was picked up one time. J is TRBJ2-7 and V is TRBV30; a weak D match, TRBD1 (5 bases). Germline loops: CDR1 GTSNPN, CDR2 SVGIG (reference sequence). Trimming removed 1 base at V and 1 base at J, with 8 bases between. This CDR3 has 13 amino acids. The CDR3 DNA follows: TGTGCCTGGAGTGACAGGTTATCCTACGAGCAGTACTTC. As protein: CAWSDRLSYEQYF.

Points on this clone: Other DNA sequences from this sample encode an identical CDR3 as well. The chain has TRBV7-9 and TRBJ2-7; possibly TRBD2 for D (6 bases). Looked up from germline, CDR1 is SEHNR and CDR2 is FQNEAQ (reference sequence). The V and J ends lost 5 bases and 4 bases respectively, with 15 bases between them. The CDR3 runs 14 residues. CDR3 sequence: CASSPGTGGYEQYF. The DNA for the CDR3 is TGTGCCAGCAGCCCCGGGACTGGGGGTTACGAGCAGTACTTC.

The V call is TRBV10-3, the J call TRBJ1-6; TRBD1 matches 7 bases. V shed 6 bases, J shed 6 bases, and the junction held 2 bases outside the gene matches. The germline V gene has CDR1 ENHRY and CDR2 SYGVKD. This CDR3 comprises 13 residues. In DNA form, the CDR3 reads TGTGCCATCAGGGGACAGACTAATTCACCCCTCCACTTT. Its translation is CAIRGQTNSPLHF.

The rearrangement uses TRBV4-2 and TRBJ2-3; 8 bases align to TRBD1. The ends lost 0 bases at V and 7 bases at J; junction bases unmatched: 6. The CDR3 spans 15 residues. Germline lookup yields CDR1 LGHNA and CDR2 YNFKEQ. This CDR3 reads CASSQEGQDSHTQYF. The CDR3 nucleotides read TGTGCCAGCAGCCAAGAGGGACAGGATAGCCATACGCAGTATTTT.

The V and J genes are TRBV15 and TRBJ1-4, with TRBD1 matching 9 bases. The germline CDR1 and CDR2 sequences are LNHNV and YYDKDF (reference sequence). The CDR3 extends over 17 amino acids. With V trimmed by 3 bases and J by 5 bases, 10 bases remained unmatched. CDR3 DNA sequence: TGTGCCACCAGCAGTGCGAGACAGGGGGGGTTAAATGAAAAACTGTTTTTT. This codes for CATSSARQGGLNEKLFF.

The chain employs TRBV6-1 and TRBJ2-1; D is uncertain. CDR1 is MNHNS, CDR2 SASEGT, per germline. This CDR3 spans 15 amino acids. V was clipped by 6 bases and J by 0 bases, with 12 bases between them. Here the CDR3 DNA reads TGTGCCAGCAGCCCTAGGTTGAGCTCCTACAATGAGCAGTTCTTC. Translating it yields CASSPRLSSYNEQFF.

Here the CDR3 DNA reads TGTGCCAGCAGTGAAGCCGTGGTAGCGGGGGTCTCAGAAGAGACCCAGTACTTC. This codes for CASSEAVVAGVSEETQYF. J is TRBJ2-5 and V is TRBV2, with 9 bases aligning to TRBD2. V lost 0 bases, J lost 3 bases, and 11 bases stayed unmatched. The CDR3 sequence is 18 residues long. In germline, CDR1 is SNHLY, CDR2 FYNNEI.

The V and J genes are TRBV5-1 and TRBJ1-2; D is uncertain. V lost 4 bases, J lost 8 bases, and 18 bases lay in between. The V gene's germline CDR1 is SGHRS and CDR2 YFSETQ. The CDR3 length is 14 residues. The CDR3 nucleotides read TGCGCCAGCAGCCTGGGAGGAGAGTCGTCGGGCTACACCTTC. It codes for CASSLGGESSGYTF. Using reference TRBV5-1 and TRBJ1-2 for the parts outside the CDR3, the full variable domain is KAGVTQTPRYLIKTRGQQVTLSCSPISGHRSVSWYQQTPGQGLQFLFEYFSETQRNKGNFPGRFSGRQFSNSRSEMNVSTLELGDSALYLCASSLGGESSGYTFGSGTRLTVV.

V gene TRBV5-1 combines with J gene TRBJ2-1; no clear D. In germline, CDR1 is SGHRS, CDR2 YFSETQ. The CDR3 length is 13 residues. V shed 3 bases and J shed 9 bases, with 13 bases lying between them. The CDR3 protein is CASSYEPLGEQFF. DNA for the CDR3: TGCGCCAGCAGCTACGAGCCCCTAGGTGAGCAGTTCTTC.

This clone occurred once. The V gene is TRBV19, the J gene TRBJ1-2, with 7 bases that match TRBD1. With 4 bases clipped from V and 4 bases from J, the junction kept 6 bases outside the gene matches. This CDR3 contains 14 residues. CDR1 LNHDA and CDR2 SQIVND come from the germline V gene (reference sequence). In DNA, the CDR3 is TGTGCCAGTAGTACCATGGACAGGCCCTATGGCTACACCTTC. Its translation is CASSTMDRPYGYTF.

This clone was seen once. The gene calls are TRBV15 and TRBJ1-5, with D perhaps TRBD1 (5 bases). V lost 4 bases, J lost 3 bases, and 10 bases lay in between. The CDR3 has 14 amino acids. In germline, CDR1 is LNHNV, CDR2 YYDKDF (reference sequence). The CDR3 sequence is CATSTDSFNQPQHF. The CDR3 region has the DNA TGTGCCACCAGCACCGACAGCTTCAATCAGCCCCAGCATTTT.

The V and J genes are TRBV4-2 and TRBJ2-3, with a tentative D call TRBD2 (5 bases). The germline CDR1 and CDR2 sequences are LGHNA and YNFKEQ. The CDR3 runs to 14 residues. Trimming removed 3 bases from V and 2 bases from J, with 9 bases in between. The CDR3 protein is CASSQPGVTDTQYF. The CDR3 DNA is TGTGCCAGCAGCCAGCCCGGGGTCACAGATACGCAGTATTTT.

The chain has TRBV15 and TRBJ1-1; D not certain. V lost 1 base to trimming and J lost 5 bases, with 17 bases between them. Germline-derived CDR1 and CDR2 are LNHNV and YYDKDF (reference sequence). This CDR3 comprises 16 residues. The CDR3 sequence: CATSRGFGFAGTEAFF. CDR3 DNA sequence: TGTGCCACCAGCAGAGGTTTCGGGTTCGCGGGGACTGAAGCTTTCTTT. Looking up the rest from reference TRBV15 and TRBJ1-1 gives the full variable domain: DAMVIQNPRYQVTQFGKPVTLSCSQTLNHNVMYWYQQKSSQAPKLLFHYYDKDFNNEADTPDNFQSRRPNTSFCFLDIRSPGLGDTAMYLCATSRGFGFAGTEAFFGQGTRLTVV.

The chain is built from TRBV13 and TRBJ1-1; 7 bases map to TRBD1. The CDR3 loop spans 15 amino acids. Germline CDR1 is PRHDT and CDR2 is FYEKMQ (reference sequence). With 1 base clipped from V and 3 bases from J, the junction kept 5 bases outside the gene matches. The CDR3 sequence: CASSLVPGGDTEAFF. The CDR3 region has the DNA TGTGCCAGCAGCTTAGTTCCAGGGGGAGACACTGAAGCTTTCTTT.

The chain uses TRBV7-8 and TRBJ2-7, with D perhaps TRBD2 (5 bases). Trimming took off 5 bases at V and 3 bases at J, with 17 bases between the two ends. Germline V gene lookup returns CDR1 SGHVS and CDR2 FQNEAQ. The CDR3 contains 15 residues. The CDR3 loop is CASSLGSGGFYEQYF. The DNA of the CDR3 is TGTGCCAGCAGCCTGGGCTCCGGAGGCTTCTACGAGCAGTACTTC.

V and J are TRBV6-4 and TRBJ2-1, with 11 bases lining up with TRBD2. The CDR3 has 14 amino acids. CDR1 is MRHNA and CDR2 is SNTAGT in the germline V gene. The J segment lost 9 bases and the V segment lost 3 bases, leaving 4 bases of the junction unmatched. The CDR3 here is CASSETSGVGEQFF. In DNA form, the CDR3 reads TGTGCCAGCAGTGAGACTAGCGGGGTGGGTGAGCAGTTCTTC.

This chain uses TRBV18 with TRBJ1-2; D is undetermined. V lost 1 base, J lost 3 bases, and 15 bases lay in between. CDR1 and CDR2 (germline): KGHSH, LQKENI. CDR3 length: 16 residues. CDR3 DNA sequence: TGTGCCAGCTCACCACTGGGTCCCCCGACTGACTATGGCTACACCTTC. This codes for CASSPLGPPTDYGYTF.

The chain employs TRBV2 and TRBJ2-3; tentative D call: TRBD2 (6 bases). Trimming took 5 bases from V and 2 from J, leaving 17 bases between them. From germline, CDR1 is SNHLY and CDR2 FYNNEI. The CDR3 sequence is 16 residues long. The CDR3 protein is CASSYGGGGITDTQYF. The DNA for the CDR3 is TGTGCCAGCAGTTACGGGGGTGGGGGAATCACAGATACGCAGTATTTT.

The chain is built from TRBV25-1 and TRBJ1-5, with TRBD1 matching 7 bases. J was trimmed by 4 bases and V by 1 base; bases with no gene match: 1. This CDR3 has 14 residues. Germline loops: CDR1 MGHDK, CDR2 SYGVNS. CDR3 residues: CASSEWGQNQPQHF. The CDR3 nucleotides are TGTGCCAGCAGTGAATGGGGACAGAATCAGCCCCAGCATTTT.